This T cell receptor beta chain derives from a study of CD8+CD57+ T cells in acquired aplastic anemia. Looking at the study overall: Sorted cells (CD4+ and CD8+) yielded DNA amounts that averaged approximately 3.2 ug.

The CDR3 loop spans 15 amino acids. Germline loops: CDR1 SGDLS, CDR2 YYNGEE. The J segment lost 3 bases and the V segment lost 0 bases, leaving 2 bases of the junction unmatched. Profiling that covered TCR beta VDJ and CDR3 relied on genomic DNA as its template. Using its own MiXCR run on the reads, TCRdb lists one record per CDR3 protein. This table holds 90,000 to 130,000 distinct CDR3 sequences, 40% to 65% found once. This clonotype was detected many times. The antigen remains undetermined. Study outcomes and limitations: The same twenty-nine CD8+ CDR3 sequences occurred in patients and in controls.

Sequenced: sorted CD4+, CD8+, or CD8+CD57+ T cells (not recorded which) from PBMCs. This clonotype originated in a human donor in good health, serving as a control. The chain employs TRBV9 and TRBJ2-7, with TRBD1 matching over 11 bases. CDR3 sequence: CASSVGTGGHYEQYF. The CDR3 nucleotides read TGTGCCAGCAGCGTAGGGACAGGGGGCCACTACGAGCAGTACTTC.